The rows below give T cell receptor beta chains drawn from one sample of a study of human thymus T cells. Using immunoSEQ multiplex PCR, the repertoire was profiled, and TCRdb retains in-frame clones only, with some absent. The top ten clones hold 0.15% to 0.2% of a sample with some 46,000 clones, approximately 95% of them seen once. Specimen: blood. The receptors originated from a girl under three years old with a congenital heart defect but otherwise immunologically healthy. Each CDR3 is given with its conserved first and last residue. A D gene is named only where the DNA matches it firmly. A clone size is listed for some rows: how often the clone was seen (once, few, many), or a class if it is expanded.

CDR3,DNA,V,size,D,J
CASSIASVTGELFF,TGTGCCAGTAGTATCGCTTCAGTCACCGGGGAGCTGTTTTTT,TRBV19,NA,NA,TRBJ2-2
CATSKKNNNEQFF,TGTGCCACCAGCAAAAAAAACAACAATGAGCAGTTCTTC,TRBV15,NA,NA,TRBJ2-1
CASRRTGTRYEQYF,TGTGCCAGCAGACGAACCGGGACACGCTACGAGCAGTACTTC,TRBV28,NA,NA,TRBJ2-7
CASSLRDSRVANQPQHF,TGTGCCAGCTCACTCAGGGATTCCAGAGTAGCAAATCAGCCCCAGCATTTT,TRBV18,NA,NA,TRBJ1-5
CASSRQAGGSFSGELFF,TGCGCCAGCAGTCGCCAAGCGGGAGGGTCCTTCTCCGGGGAGCTGTTTTTT,TRBV5-1,NA,TRBD2,TRBJ2-2
CASSQGLAGYEQYF,TGTGCCAGCAGCCAAGGACTAGCGGGCTACGAGCAGTACTTC,TRBV14,NA,TRBD2,TRBJ2-7
CASRPTGGYEQYF,TGCGCCAGCAGGCCGACAGGGGGCTACGAGCAGTACTTC,TRBV4-1,NA,TRBD1,TRBJ2-7
CSVRDRGSGNTIYF,TGCAGCGTTCGGGACAGGGGATCTGGAAACACCATATATTTT,TRBV29-1,NA,TRBD1,TRBJ1-3
CAISGTGGAGQYF,TGTGCCATCAGTGGGACAGGGGGCGCTGGGCAGTACTTC,TRBV10-3,NA,TRBD1,TRBJ2-7
CASTEREDTQYF,TGTGCCAGCACCGAGAGGGAGGATACGCAGTATTTT,TRBV28,NA,NA,TRBJ2-3
CASNSGTGGEKLFF,TGCGCCAGCAACTCCGGGACAGGGGGAGAAAAACTGTTTTTT,TRBV5-1,NA,TRBD1,TRBJ1-4
CASSSFTGELFF,TGCGCCAGCAGTTCTTTCACCGGGGAGCTGTTTTTT,TRBV23-1,NA,NA,TRBJ2-2
CASSEGPPTIYGYTF,TGTGCCAGCAGTGAGGGACCACCCACTATCTATGGCTACACCTTC,TRBV6-1,NA,NA,TRBJ1-2
CASSVVPSWASNTGELFF,TGTGCCAGCAGCGTAGTTCCGTCCTGGGCGTCGAACACCGGGGAGCTGTTTTTT,TRBV9,NA,NA,TRBJ2-2
CARSLCRTGGRDTQYF,TGTGCCAGAAGCTTGTGCCGAACAGGGGGACGAGATACGCAGTATTTT,TRBV5-3,NA,TRBD1,TRBJ2-3
CASSPPGGSTDTQYF,TGTGCCAGCAGCCCTCCGGGAGGGAGCACAGATACGCAGTATTTT,TRBV28,NA,TRBD2,TRBJ2-3
CATRWGGPYNEQFF,TGTGCCACCCGGTGGGGCGGGCCCTACAATGAGCAGTTCTTC,TRBV15,NA,NA,TRBJ2-1
CASSRDTSNQPQHF,TGTGCCAGCAGCCGAGACACTAGCAATCAGCCCCAGCATTTT,TRBV7-2,once,NA,TRBJ1-5
CASSLTVGAPEAFF,TGTGCCAGCAGCCTCACCGTTGGAGCTCCTGAAGCTTTCTTT,TRBV7-2,NA,NA,TRBJ1-1
CATSRGTGTDTQYF,TGTGCCACCAGCCGGGGGACAGGGACAGATACGCAGTATTTT,TRBV15,NA,TRBD1,TRBJ2-3
CASSHDGNTEAFF,TGTGCCAGCAGCCATGACGGGAACACTGAAGCTTTCTTT,TRBV7-9,NA,NA,TRBJ1-1
CASTLNPGTGHYQPQHF,TGTGCCAGCACTCTTAACCCCGGGACAGGGCACTATCAGCCCCAGCATTTT,TRBV27,NA,TRBD1,TRBJ1-5
CASSIDWGRETQYF,TGTGCCAGTAGTATTGATTGGGGGCGGGAGACCCAGTACTTC,TRBV19,NA,NA,TRBJ2-5
CASSPGTSGRAARFF,TGTGCCAGCAGCCCAGGGACTAGCGGGAGGGCCGCTCGGTTCTTC,TRBV5-4,NA,TRBD2,TRBJ2-1
CARSSPQGSTEAFF,TGTGCCAGAAGCTCACCACAGGGCTCCACTGAAGCTTTCTTT,TRBV7-5,NA,NA,TRBJ1-1
CASSLNFGTDTQYF,TGTGCCAGCAGCTTAAACTTCGGCACAGATACGCAGTATTTT,TRBV7-6,NA,NA,TRBJ2-3
CARSLGDTDTQYF,TGTGCCAGAAGCTTAGGGGATACAGATACGCAGTATTTT,TRBV7-5,once,NA,TRBJ2-3
CASRYDRDRGYEQYF,TGTGCCAGCCGTTACGACCGGGACAGGGGTTACGAGCAGTACTTC,TRBV6-5,NA,TRBD1,TRBJ2-7
CASSLVGGRNEQFF,TGTGCCAGCAGCTTAGTAGGGGGGCGGAATGAGCAGTTCTTC,TRBV7-9,NA,NA,TRBJ2-1
CASSPGTSGRGGNEQFF,TGTGCCAGCAGCCCCGGGACTAGCGGGAGGGGGGGGAATGAGCAGTTCTTC,TRBV7-9,NA,TRBD2,TRBJ2-1
CAISLAGGRYNEQFF,TGTGCCATCTCGTTAGCGGGAGGGCGATACAATGAGCAGTTCTTC,TRBV10-3,NA,TRBD2,TRBJ2-1
CASSKGKTSGNEQFF,TGTGCCAGCAGCAAAGGGAAGACTAGCGGCAATGAGCAGTTCTTC,TRBV21-1,once,NA,TRBJ2-1
CASSFRAREQYF,TGTGCCAGCAGCTTCAGAGCCAGAGAGCAGTACTTC,TRBV7-2,few,NA,TRBJ2-7
CASSQGRLGNTIYF,TGCGCCAGCAGCCAAGGCAGACTTGGAAACACCATATATTTT,TRBV4-1,once,NA,TRBJ1-3
CAGLAGELTDTQYF,TGTGCCGGACTAGCGGGAGAATTAACAGATACGCAGTATTTT,TRBV6-4,NA,TRBD2,TRBJ2-3
CASSPRGLVAFF,TGTGCCAGCTCTCCCAGGGGGTTGGTGGCTTTCTTT,TRBV18,NA,TRBD1,TRBJ1-1
CASSPSRTGTTGELFF,TGTGCCAGCTCACCGAGTCGGACAGGCACCACCGGGGAGCTGTTTTTT,TRBV18,few,TRBD1,TRBJ2-2
CASSYPTGRGTEAFF,TGTGCCAGCAGTTACCCGACAGGGAGGGGGACTGAAGCTTTCTTT,TRBV6-5,NA,TRBD1,TRBJ1-1
CASSYGGAKSYTF,TGTGCCAGCAGTTACGGGGGGGCAAAGAGCTACACCTTC,TRBV6-5,NA,NA,TRBJ1-2
CASSRTDSYEQYF,TGTGCCAGCAGTAGGACGGACTCCTACGAGCAGTACTTC,TRBV27,NA,NA,TRBJ2-7
CASSIVWASGSRDNEQFF,TGTGCCAGTAGTATAGTCTGGGCTAGCGGGAGCCGTGACAATGAGCAGTTCTTC,TRBV19,NA,TRBD2,TRBJ2-1
CASSLSVSYEQYF,TGTGCCAGCAGCTTAAGCGTCTCCTACGAGCAGTACTTC,TRBV7-2,NA,NA,TRBJ2-7
CSVEGLAGASYEQYF,TGCAGCGTTGAAGGACTAGCGGGAGCGTCCTACGAGCAGTACTTC,TRBV29-1,once,TRBD2,TRBJ2-7
CASSLEAGLYNEQFF,TGCGCCAGCAGCTTGGAAGCGGGCCTTTACAATGAGCAGTTCTTC,TRBV5-1,NA,NA,TRBJ2-1
CSTGEAFF,TGTAGCACAGGGGAAGCTTTCTTT,TRBV20-1,NA,NA,TRBJ1-1
CASSSSDRFNYGYTF,TGTGCCAGTAGTTCCTCGGACAGGTTTAACTATGGCTACACCTTC,TRBV19,NA,TRBD1,TRBJ1-2
CSVVRGKNTEAFF,TGCAGCGTTGTAAGGGGAAAGAACACTGAAGCTTTCTTT,TRBV29-1,few,NA,TRBJ1-1
CASSLREGDTQYF,TGTGCCAGCAGTTTACGGGAGGGGGATACGCAGTATTTT,TRBV27,NA,TRBD2,TRBJ2-3
CASSPDRAPTYEQYF,TGTGCCAGCAGCCCAGACAGGGCTCCGACCTACGAGCAGTACTTC,TRBV28,NA,TRBD1,TRBJ2-7
CASSLESVLGSQETQYF,TGTGCCAGCAGCTTGGAGTCCGTATTGGGGTCTCAAGAGACCCAGTACTTC,TRBV5-4,NA,NA,TRBJ2-5
CASSVRQGTDTQYF,TGTGCCAGCAGCGTTAGACAAGGCACAGATACGCAGTATTTT,TRBV9,NA,NA,TRBJ2-3
CASSFGGSRETQYF,TGCGCCAGCAGCTTTGGGGGGAGTCGGGAGACCCAGTACTTC,TRBV5-1,NA,NA,TRBJ2-5